Shown below are 24 T cell receptor beta chains from a single sample sequenced in a study of CD8 T cells in ankylosing spondylitis. General study points: About 8 highly homologous variants made up a TCR beta motif, and this motif appeared characteristic of ankylosing spondylitis blood.

TCRdb used MiXCR to reprocess the 5' RACE reads, holding one entry per CDR3 protein. The sample carries around 480,000 distinct CDR3 sequences, roughly 18% recorded once. Their target antigens are unknown. Sequenced material: blood, either unsorted or a sorted T cell fraction (not recorded which). These receptor sequences come from a male donor with ankylosing spondylitis.

V is TRBV29-1 and J is TRBJ1-2; D possibly corresponds to TRBD1 (5 bases). V lost 5 bases, J lost 5 bases, and 9 bases lay in between. The CDR3 length is 11 residues. Germline values: CDR1 SQVTM, CDR2 ANQGSEA. CDR3 coding DNA: TGCAGCGTTATCGGACATTATGGCTACACCTTC. This gives the protein CSVIGHYGYTF.

The J gene is TRBJ2-1, the V gene TRBV18, with D possibly TRBD1 on 6 matching bases. Germline assignment: CDR1 KGHSH and CDR2 LQKENI. This CDR3 is built from 14 residues. V lost 2 bases, J lost 10 bases, and 15 bases lay in between. The CDR3, as DNA: TGTGCCAGCTCACCAAGGACAGCTCCTGACGAGCAGTTCTTC. Residues: CASSPRTAPDEQFF.

This clonotype was picked up many times. The genes are TRBV5-6 and TRBJ1-1, with TRBD1 as a possible D gene (6 bases). The CDR3 contains 13 residues. V lost 3 bases to trimming and J lost 1 base, with 7 bases between them. Germline lookup yields CDR1 SGHDT and CDR2 YYEEEE. The CDR3 protein is CASSWGQNTEAFF. CDR3 coding DNA: TGTGCCAGCAGCTGGGGACAGAACACTGAAGCTTTCTTT.

Only a few counts were recorded for this clonotype. The V gene is TRBV5-6, the J gene TRBJ2-7, with TRBD1 as a possible D gene (6 bases). Trimming left V 4 bases short and J 2 bases short, with 13 bases between. The CDR3 consists of 14 residues. The germline gives CDR1 SGHDT, CDR2 YYEEEE. For the CDR3, the DNA is TGTGCCAGCAGCCCTTCCTGGGGGCCCTACGAGCAGTACTTC. Its translation is CASSPSWGPYEQYF.

V usage is TRBV7-9 and J usage is TRBJ2-5; 7 bases fit TRBD2. CDR3 length: 15 amino acids. The J segment lost 3 bases and the V segment lost 2 bases, leaving 6 bases of the junction unmatched. Per germline, CDR1 SEHNR and CDR2 FQNEAQ (reference sequence). The CDR3 DNA sequence: TGTGCCAGCAGCTTAACAGCGGGGACGAAAGAGACCCAGTACTTC. It specifies CASSLTAGTKETQYF.

This clonotype appeared a few times. The V and J genes are TRBV4-3 and TRBJ2-7; 11 positions agree with TRBD2. The CDR3 covers 16 residues. Germline-derived CDR1 and CDR2 are LGHNA and YSLEER. The J segment lost 6 bases and the V segment lost 3 bases, leaving 10 bases of the junction unmatched. Here the CDR3 DNA reads TGCGCCAGCAGCCAGGGCCTAGCGGGAGGAGTTGTCGAGCAGTACTTC. Amino acids: CASSQGLAGGVVEQYF.

This clonotype has just one count. V and J are TRBV6-1 and TRBJ2-7; D is perhaps TRBD1 or TRBD2 (5 bases each). This CDR3 spans 14 amino acids. Trimming pared 6 bases from V and 1 base from J, leaving 13 bases between. CDR1 and CDR2 from the germline V gene are MNHNS and SASEGT. The CDR3 spells CASSRSEGSYEQYF. The CDR3, as DNA: TGTGCCAGCAGCCGAAGTGAGGGGTCCTACGAGCAGTACTTC.

This clonotype was counted between two and nine times. The gene calls are TRBV6-2 or TRBV6-3 and TRBJ2-1; TRBD1 matches at 9 bases. This CDR3 comprises 14 residues. Germline V lookup: CDR1 MNHEY, CDR2 SVGEGT. Germline trimming cut 7 bases from V and 9 bases from J; bases unmatched to any gene: 10. The CDR3 nucleotides are TGTGCCAGCAAGACGACAGGGGGTCTAGGTGAGCAGTTCTTC. Translated: CASKTTGGLGEQFF.

This clonotype was observed a few times. The rearrangement joins TRBV10-3 to TRBJ2-1; tentatively, D is TRBD1 (7 bases). Deletions cut 6 bases from V and 8 bases from J, with 20 bases between. This CDR3 is built from 15 residues. Germline V lookup: CDR1 ENHRY, CDR2 SYGVKD. CDR3 protein: CAIREGASTGDEQFF. In nucleotides, the CDR3 is TGTGCCATCAGGGAGGGGGCCTCAACGGGCGATGAGCAGTTCTTC.

The chain combines TRBV11-2 with TRBJ2-1, with 8 nucleotides matching TRBD1. This CDR3 is built from 15 residues. V was clipped by 4 bases and J by 5 bases; unmatched bases: 7. CDR1 and CDR2 (germline): SGHAT, FQNNGV. The CDR3 nucleotides are TGTGCCAGCAGCTCCCGGACAGGGAAGCACAATGAGCAGTTCTTC. This sequence encodes CASSSRTGKHNEQFF.

The rearrangement links TRBV27 to TRBJ1-2; 9 positions match TRBD1. V shed 5 bases and J 2 bases; nucleotides not matched to a gene: 6. There are 15 residues in the CDR3. In germline, CDR1 is MNHEY, CDR2 SMNVEV (reference sequence). In nucleotides, the CDR3 is TGTGCCAGCAGTAGACAGGGGGTCGCCAACTATGGCTACACCTTC. It codes for CASSRQGVANYGYTF.

CDR3: CASSRWDSYQETQYF. In DNA, the CDR3 is TGTGCCAGCAGCCGTTGGGACAGCTACCAAGAGACCCAGTACTTC. V and J are TRBV3-1 and TRBJ2-5; 7 bases are shared with TRBD1. The germline V gene has CDR1 LGHDT and CDR2 YNNKEL (reference sequence). The CDR3 totals 15 residues. Trimming removed 4 bases from V and 0 bases from J; junction bases left unmatched: 5.

The genes are TRBV7-8 and TRBJ2-3, with D uncertain. Trimming removed 2 bases from V and 0 bases from J, with 9 bases in between. CDR3 size: 15 residues. Germline V lookup: CDR1 SGHVS, CDR2 FQNEAQ. CDR3 sequence reads: CASSLSVGSTDTQYF. Written as DNA, the CDR3 is TGTGCCAGCAGCTTATCGGTGGGGAGCACAGATACGCAGTATTTT.

This clonotype has only a few counts. The chain is built from TRBV10-2 and TRBJ2-2; 9 bases map to TRBD1. Trimming at V came to 8 bases and at J to 6 bases, leaving 4 bases not matched to a gene. The CDR3 runs 13 residues. Germline values: CDR1 WSHSY, CDR2 SAAADI. CDR3 coding DNA: TGCGCCAGCGGGGGACAGGGTGCCGGGGAGCTGTTTTTT. Protein: CASGGQGAGELFF.

This clonotype was seen more than once but under ten times. The chain employs TRBV7-2 and TRBJ2-1, with 10 positions matching TRBD1. CDR3 length: 15 amino acids. The germline V gene encodes CDR1 SGHTA and CDR2 FQGNSA. The V and J ends lost 5 bases and 9 bases, in that order; junction bases with no gene match: 10. CDR3 in amino acids: CASSRRTGGTFEQFF. The CDR3 coding sequence is TGTGCCAGCAGCCGAAGGACAGGGGGTACTTTTGAGCAGTTCTTC.

The rearrangement links TRBV11-2 to TRBJ1-1, with 7 bases identical to TRBD1. Losses at the gene ends were 1 base for V and 7 bases for J; bases not matched to a gene: 3. The CDR3 totals 13 residues. The germline V gene encodes CDR1 SGHAT and CDR2 FQNNGV. The CDR3 here is CASSLVGTVEAFF. CDR3 DNA: TGTGCCAGCAGCTTAGTAGGGACAGTTGAAGCTTTCTTT.

This clonotype was seen more than once but under ten times. The chain has TRBV2 and TRBJ2-3; possible D gene TRBD1, 5 bases. The CDR3 sequence is 13 residues long. CDR1 and CDR2 from the germline V gene are SNHLY and FYNNEI. V shed 5 bases and J shed 7 bases, with 13 bases lying between them. The CDR3 nucleotides read TGTGCCAGCAGTAACAAGGGGTTGTATACGCAGTATTTT. Its protein product is CASSNKGLYTQYF.

This clonotype was observed a few times. V usage is TRBV15 and J usage is TRBJ1-5; TRBD1 aligns across 10 bases. V lost 4 bases and J lost 6; bases outside the gene matches: 6. CDR3 length equals 15 residues. Germline-derived CDR1 and CDR2 are LNHNV and YYDKDF (reference sequence). The CDR3 coding sequence is TGTGCCACCAGCACCGGACAGGGGGTCGGTCAGCCCCAGCATTTT. Translated, it gives CATSTGQGVGQPQHF.

The V gene is TRBV6-1, the J gene TRBJ1-2, with D possibly being TRBD1 (6 bases). From germline, CDR1 is MNHNS and CDR2 SASEGT. Trimming cost V 5 bases and J 2 bases, with 24 bases left between them. This CDR3 is built from 18 residues. The DNA for the CDR3 is TGTGCCAGCAGTAAGGGGACATCGGCGGCAACTCGGAACTATGGCTACACCTTC. As protein: CASSKGTSAATRNYGYTF.

This chain links TRBV12-3 or TRBV12-4 with TRBJ2-5, with D uncertain. The V end lost 6 bases, the J end lost 5 bases, and 10 bases lay between the germline ends. The CDR3 is made up of 12 amino acids. In nucleotides, the CDR3 is TGTGCCAGCAGCTCGATCCCGGAGACCCAGTACTTC. Amino acid sequence: CASSSIPETQYF.

The genes are TRBV20-1 and TRBJ2-2; possibly TRBD2 for D (6 bases). The germline CDR1 and CDR2 sequences are DFQATT and SNEGSKA (reference sequence). The CDR3 runs 16 residues. Trimming pared 0 bases from V and 1 base from J, leaving 12 bases between. Here the CDR3 DNA reads TGCAGTGCTAGAGATCAAGGCGGGAAGAACACCGGGGAGCTGTTTTTT. This translates into CSARDQGGKNTGELFF.

This chain connects TRBV6-1 to TRBJ1-2, with a weak D call TRBD1 (5 bases). Germline assignment: CDR1 MNHNS and CDR2 SASEGT. V was cut by 7 bases and J by 7 bases, with 13 bases left in between. The CDR3 runs to 12 residues. The CDR3 DNA is TGTGCCAGCATTGACGGGACCTCTGGCTACACCTTC. Its translation: CASIDGTSGYTF.

This clonotype showed up many times. V gene TRBV12-3 or TRBV12-4 combines with J gene TRBJ1-2; D perhaps matches TRBD1 (5 bases). The CDR3 has 12 residues. V was pared by 5 bases and J by 8 bases, with 12 bases between. In DNA, the CDR3 is TGTGCCAGCAGTCCGTGGGACGGCGGCTACACCTTC. Amino acid sequence: CASSPWDGGYTF.

V and J are TRBV5-1 and TRBJ1-2; no definite D call. V shed 0 bases and J shed 1 base, with 7 bases lying between them. CDR3 size: 14 residues. The V gene's germline CDR1 is SGHRS and CDR2 YFSETQ. CDR3 region: CASSLADGNYGYTF. CDR3 DNA sequence: TGCGCCAGCAGCTTGGCCGATGGTAACTATGGCTACACCTTC.